The rows below give T cell receptor beta chains drawn from one sample of a study of beta chain features in type 1 diabetes. This table comes from immunoSEQ multiplex PCR, and its TCRdb copy is limited to in-frame clones, with some not included. There are about 240,000 clones in the sample; approximately 14% occur only once, and approximately 0.018% lies in the top ten. Sequencing used naive CD4+ T cells from blood. Receptor source: a man aged 30-40 years with type 1 diabetes. Each CDR3 is given with its conserved first and last residue. The D gene is left open where the match is weak. Only some rows state a clone size, as once, few, many or a class for expanded clones.

TRBV29-1,.,TRBJ2-7,.,TGCAGCGTTGAAGAGCCGGCGGGGCTCCAAGGGCAGTACTTC,CSVEEPAGLQGQYF
TRBV30,TRBD1,TRBJ2-2,.,TGTGCCGGACCCGGACAGGCGAACACCGGGGAGCTGTTTTTT,CAGPGQANTGELFF
TRBV7-6,.,TRBJ2-3,few,TGTGCCAGCAGCCCGGGTACCGCCACAGATACGCAGTATTTT,CASSPGTATDTQYF
TRBV5-1,TRBD1,TRBJ2-7,few,TGCGCCAGCAGCTCGGACAGGGCCGAGCAGTACTTC,CASSSDRAEQYF
TRBV19,.,TRBJ1-5,few,TGTGCCAGTAGTAGGGTGGGAGGGGATCAGCCCCAGCATTTT,CASSRVGGDQPQHF
TRBV27,.,TRBJ1-2,.,TGTGCCAGCAGTCCCCGGGAACATGGGGTTGGGTCTGGCTACACCTTC,CASSPREHGVGSGYTF
TRBV9,.,TRBJ2-1,few,TGTGCCAGCAGCCCCCGACTAGAGGGTGAGCAGTTCTTC,CASSPRLEGEQFF
TRBV10-3,.,TRBJ2-2,.,TGTGCCACCTCCCCCGGACTGGATAACACCGGGGAGCTGTTTTTT,CATSPGLDNTGELFF
TRBV30,TRBD1,TRBJ1-4,.,TGTGCCTGGAGTGGGACAGGGGAAAAACTGTTTTTT,CAWSGTGEKLFF
TRBV4-2,TRBD2,TRBJ2-2,few,TGTGCCAGCAGCCAAGAAGCGGGGGCCGGGGAGCTGTTTTTT,CASSQEAGAGELFF
TRBV12-5,.,TRBJ1-1,few,TGTGCTAGTGGGGGAGGGAATCCGGGACAAGCTGAAGCTTTCTTT,CASGGGNPGQAEAFF
TRBV6-1,.,TRBJ2-5,few,TGTGCCAGCAGTGGGCCTAGGGGTCGATACCAAGAGACCCAGTACTTC,CASSGPRGRYQETQYF
TRBV6-1,.,TRBJ2-7,few,TGTGCCAGCGCGTCCGTGAACGAGCAGTACTTC,CASASVNEQYF
TRBV30,TRBD2,TRBJ2-3,few,TGTGCCTGGAGTGTCGGACTAGCGGAGTCGCAGTATTTT,CAWSVGLAESQYF
TRBV5-8,.,TRBJ1-5,.,TGTGCCAGCAGCTTATACCCAGACAATCAGCCCCAGCATTTT,CASSLYPDNQPQHF
TRBV11-2,TRBD1,TRBJ1-2,.,TGTGCCAGCAGCTTAGGACCGGGACAGGGGTATGGCTACACCTTC,CASSLGPGQGYGYTF
TRBV11-2,TRBD1,TRBJ2-2,few,TGTGCCAGCAGCACGGGACAGGGGGCTGCCGGGGAGCTGTTTTTT,CASSTGQGAAGELFF
TRBV5-6,TRBD1,TRBJ2-1,.,TGTGCCGGAACTAGACAGGGAAAGTATGAGCAGTTCTTC,CAGTRQGKYEQFF
TRBV7-6,TRBD2,TRBJ2-1,.,TGTGCCAGCAGCTTAGAGGTCCTAGCGGGAGGGCCATACAATGAGCAGTTCTTC,CASSLEVLAGGPYNEQFF
TRBV14,TRBD1,TRBJ2-7,few,TGTGCCAGCAGCCGATCCGGGACAGGGCCCGAGCAGTACTTC,CASSRSGTGPEQYF
TRBV5-4,.,TRBJ2-7,few,TGTGCCAGCAGCTTGATGGGGCCAATCTCCTACGAGCAGTACTTC,CASSLMGPISYEQYF
TRBV4-1,.,TRBJ2-7,.,TGCGCCAGCAGCCAAGATCCACCGTGGGGGGAGCCCTACGAGCAGTACTTC,CASSQDPPWGEPYEQYF
TRBV11-2,TRBD1,TRBJ1-2,.,TGTGCCAGCAGGCCTCCCGGACAGGGCAGCTATGGCTACACCTTC,CASRPPGQGSYGYTF
TRBV4-2,TRBD1,TRBJ2-7,few,TGTGCCAGCAGCCATCAGGGACAGGATCCCTCCTACGAGCAGTACTTC,CASSHQGQDPSYEQYF
TRBV4-1,TRBD1,TRBJ1-1,.,TGCGCCAGCAGCCAAGATCCCCTGGACAGGGCGGGGTGGACTGAAGCTTTCTTT,CASSQDPLDRAGWTEAFF
TRBV6-5,TRBD2,TRBJ2-5,.,TGTGCCAGCTCCGGGACTAGCGAGACCCAGTACTTC,CASSGTSETQYF
TRBV7-2,TRBD1,TRBJ1-2,.,TGTGCCAGCAGCTTAGTGGGGACAGGGAACTATGGCTACACCTTC,CASSLVGTGNYGYTF
TRBV6-5,TRBD1,TRBJ1-5,.,TGTGCCAGCAGAAGGGACAGGGTGGGCCAGCCCCAGCATTTT,CASRRDRVGQPQHF
TRBV4-1,TRBD1,TRBJ2-3,.,TGCGCCAGCAGCCAAGGGAACACAGGGGGCAAGGATACGCAGTATTTT,CASSQGNTGGKDTQYF
TRBV30,TRBD1,TRBJ1-1,.,TGTGCCTGGAGTCCCCGGACAGGAATGAACACTGAAGCTTTCTTT,CAWSPRTGMNTEAFF
TRBV7-9,TRBD2,TRBJ2-3,.,TGTGCCAGCAGCCCCTATTCAGCGGGGGGGCTCACAGATACGCAGTATTTT,CASSPYSAGGLTDTQYF
TRBV5-8,TRBD1,TRBJ1-1,.,TGTGCCAGCAGCGTTGACAGGGCTGAGACTGAAGCTTTCTTT,CASSVDRAETEAFF
TRBV7-7,.,TRBJ2-1,.,TGTGCTAGCAGCTTAGGTACAGGGAGCTACAATGAGCAGTTCTTC,CASSLGTGSYNEQFF
TRBV2,TRBD1,TRBJ2-6,.,TGTGCCAGCAGGATACAGGGGTCTGGGGCCAACGTCCTGACTTTC,CASRIQGSGANVLTF
TRBV6-5,.,TRBJ2-1,few,TGTGCCAGCAGTTACCGGGGGAATGAGCAGTTCTTC,CASSYRGNEQFF
TRBV10-3,TRBD1,TRBJ1-2,.,TGTGCCATCACCACGGACAGGGACTATGGCTACACCTTC,CAITTDRDYGYTF
TRBV27,.,TRBJ1-2,few,TGTGCCAGCAGAGACACTCCTGGGGGCTACACCTTC,CASRDTPGGYTF
TRBV18,.,TRBJ1-1,few,TGTGCCAGCTCACCACCGTCACAGACGTGGACTGAAGCTTTCTTT,CASSPPSQTWTEAFF
TRBV5-1,TRBD2,TRBJ2-3,few,TGCGCCAGCAGATCCCAGAGCGGGGGTTCAGATACGCAGTATTTT,CASRSQSGGSDTQYF
TRBV5-1,.,TRBJ1-5,few,TGCGCCAGCAGCTTGGAGGCGGGACGGCCCCAGCATTTT,CASSLEAGRPQHF
TRBV19,.,TRBJ2-3,.,TGTGCCAGTAGTCTGGCCCCCGATACGCAGTATTTT,CASSLAPDTQYF
TRBV29-1,TRBD1,TRBJ1-1,.,TGCAGCGTTGGGGGGGACAGGGGATCGGACACTGAAGCTTTCTTT,CSVGGDRGSDTEAFF
TRBV30,.,TRBJ2-7,.,TGTGCCTGGAGTTTCGGGTACATTCGCGAGCAGTACTTC,CAWSFGYIREQYF
TRBV2,.,TRBJ2-7,.,TGTGCCAGCATGGAGTTCCACGAGCAGTACTTC,CASMEFHEQYF
TRBV15,TRBD2,TRBJ2-7,.,TGTGCCACCAGCAGAGGTCGCGGAGCGGGGGCCTACGAGCAGTACTTC,CATSRGRGAGAYEQYF
TRBV2,.,TRBJ1-5,.,TGTGCCAGCAGTGAAAGGCGGGCTAGCAATCAGCCCCAGCATTTT,CASSERRASNQPQHF
TRBV7-2,.,TRBJ2-7,.,TGTGCCAGCAGCGTTAATTCCTACGAGCAGTACTTC,CASSVNSYEQYF
TRBV6-1,TRBD2,TRBJ2-3,.,TGTGCCAGCAGCAGCGGGAGTGGCACAGATACGCAGTATTTT,CASSSGSGTDTQYF
TRBV5-1,TRBD1,TRBJ2-3,few,TGCGCCAGCGGAGGCAGGGGGCTCACAGATACGCAGTATTTT,CASGGRGLTDTQYF
TRBV6-5,.,TRBJ2-1,once,TGTGCCAGCCGACGGGTCGACTCCTACAATGAGCAGTTCTTC,CASRRVDSYNEQFF
TRBV30,.,TRBJ1-1,few,TGTGCCTGGAGTCCGGGATTTGAAGCTTTCTTT,CAWSPGFEAFF
TRBV18,.,TRBJ1-1,.,TGTGCCAGCTCACCACGGAACAGTATGAACACTGAAGCTTTCTTT,CASSPRNSMNTEAFF